This T cell receptor (beta chain) appears in the sequencing data of a study of blood T cell repertoires in COVID-19. Profiling relied on immunoSEQ multiplex PCR, and the TCRdb table lists in-frame clones only, not all of them. The sample has about 180,000 clones, approximately 85% seen once. This clone showed up just a few times. What was sequenced was peripheral blood. This receptor was obtained from a woman in her fifties or sixties with COVID-19, enrolled during active disease.

The CDR3 DNA is TGTGCCAGCAGCCAAGAAGCGGCCTTAAGCACCGGGGAGCTGTTTTTT. Residues: CASSQEAALSTGELFF. The rearrangement uses TRBV4-2 and TRBJ2-2, with D tentatively TRBD2 (5 bases). The CDR3 sequence is 16 residues long. The V gene lost 0 bases and the J gene lost 4 bases, with 12 bases spanning the gap. Per the germline V gene, CDR1 is LGHNA and CDR2 is YNFKEQ.